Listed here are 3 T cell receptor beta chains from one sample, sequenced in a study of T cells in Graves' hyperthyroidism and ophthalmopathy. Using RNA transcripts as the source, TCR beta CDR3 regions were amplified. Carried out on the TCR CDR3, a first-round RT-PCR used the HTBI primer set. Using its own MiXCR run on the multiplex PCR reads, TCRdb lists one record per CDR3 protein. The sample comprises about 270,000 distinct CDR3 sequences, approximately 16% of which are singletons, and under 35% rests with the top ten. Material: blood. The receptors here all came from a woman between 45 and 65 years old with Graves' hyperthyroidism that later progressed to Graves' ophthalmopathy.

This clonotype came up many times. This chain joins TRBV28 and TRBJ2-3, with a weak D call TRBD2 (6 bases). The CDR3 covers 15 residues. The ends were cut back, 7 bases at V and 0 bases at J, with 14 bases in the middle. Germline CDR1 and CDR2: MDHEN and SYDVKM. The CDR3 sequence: CASNTPGRSTDTQYF. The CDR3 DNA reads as TGTGCCAGCAACACACCGGGGAGGAGCACAGATACGCAGTATTTT. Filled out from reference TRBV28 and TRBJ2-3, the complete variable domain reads DVKVTQSSRYLVKRTGEKVFLECVQDMDHENMFWYRQDPGLGLRLIYFSYDVKMKEKGDIPEGYSVSREKKERFSLILESASTNQTSMYLCASNTPGRSTDTQYFGPGTRLTVL.

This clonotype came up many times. In DNA form, the CDR3 reads TGTGCCGCACTTAGCACGCAGAATTCACCCCTCCACTTT. Translated: CAALSTQNSPLHF. The chain joins TRBV2 to TRBJ1-6; D is undetermined. Trimming left V 11 bases short and J 7 bases short, with 15 bases between. CDR1 is SNHLY, CDR2 FYNNEI, per germline. The CDR3 is 13 residues long.

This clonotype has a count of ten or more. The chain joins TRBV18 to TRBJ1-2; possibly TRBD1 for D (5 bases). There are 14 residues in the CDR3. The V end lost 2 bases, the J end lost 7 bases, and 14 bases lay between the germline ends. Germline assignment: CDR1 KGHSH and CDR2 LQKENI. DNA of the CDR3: TGTGCCAGCTCACCAACAGGAGGGGAGGCTGGCTACACCTTC. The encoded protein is CASSPTGGEAGYTF.